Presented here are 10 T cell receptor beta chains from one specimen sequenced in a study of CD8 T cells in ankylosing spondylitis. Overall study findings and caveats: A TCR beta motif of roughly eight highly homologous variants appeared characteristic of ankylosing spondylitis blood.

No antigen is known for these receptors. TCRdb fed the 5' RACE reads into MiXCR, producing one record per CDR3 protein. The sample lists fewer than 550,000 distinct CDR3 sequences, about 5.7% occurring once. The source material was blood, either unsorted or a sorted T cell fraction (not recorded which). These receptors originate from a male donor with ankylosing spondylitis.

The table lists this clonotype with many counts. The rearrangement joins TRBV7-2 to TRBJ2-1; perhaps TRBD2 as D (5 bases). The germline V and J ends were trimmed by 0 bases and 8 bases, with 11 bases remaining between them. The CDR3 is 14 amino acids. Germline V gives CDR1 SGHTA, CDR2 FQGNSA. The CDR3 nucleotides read TGTGCCAGCAGCTTAGCCCTAGCTAGGCATGAGCAGTTCTTC. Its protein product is CASSLALARHEQFF.

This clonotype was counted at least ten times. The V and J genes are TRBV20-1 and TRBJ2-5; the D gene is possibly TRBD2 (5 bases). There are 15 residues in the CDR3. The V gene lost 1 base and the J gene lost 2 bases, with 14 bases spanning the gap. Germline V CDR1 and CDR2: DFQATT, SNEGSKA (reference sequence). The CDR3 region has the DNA TGCAGTGCTAGAGGCCGGGTCCGAGGGCAAGAGACCCAGTACTTC. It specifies CSARGRVRGQETQYF.

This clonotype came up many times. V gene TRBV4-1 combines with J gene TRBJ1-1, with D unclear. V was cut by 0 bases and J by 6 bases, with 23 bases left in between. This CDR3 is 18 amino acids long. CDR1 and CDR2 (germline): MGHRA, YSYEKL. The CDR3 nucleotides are TGCGCCAGCAGCCAAGAGTTTTGGAAGGTCGCCAGGAGGCCTGAAGCTTTCTTT. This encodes CASSQEFWKVARRPEAFF.

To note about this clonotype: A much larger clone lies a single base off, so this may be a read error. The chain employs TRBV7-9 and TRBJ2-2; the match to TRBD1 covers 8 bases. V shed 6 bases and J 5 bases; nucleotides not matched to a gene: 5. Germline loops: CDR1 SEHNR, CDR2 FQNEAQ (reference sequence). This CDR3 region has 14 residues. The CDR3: CASRQTGETGELFF. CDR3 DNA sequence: TGTGCCAGCAGACAGACAGGGGAAACCGGGGAGCTGTTTTTT.

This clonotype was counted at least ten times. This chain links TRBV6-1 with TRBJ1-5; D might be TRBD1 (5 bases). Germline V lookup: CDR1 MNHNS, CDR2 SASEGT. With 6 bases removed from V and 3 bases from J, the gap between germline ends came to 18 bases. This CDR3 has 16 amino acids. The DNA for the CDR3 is TGTGCCAGCAGGCAGGGTAGGGTTTATAACAATCAGCCCCAGCATTTT. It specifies CASRQGRVYNNQPQHF.

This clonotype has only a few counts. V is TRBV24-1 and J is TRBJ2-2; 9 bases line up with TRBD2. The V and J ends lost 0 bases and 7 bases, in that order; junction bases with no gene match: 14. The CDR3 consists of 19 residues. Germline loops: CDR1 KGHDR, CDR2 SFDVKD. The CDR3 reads CATSDLRGSGSPGDGELFF. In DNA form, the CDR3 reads TGTGCCACCAGTGATTTGAGAGGTAGCGGGAGCCCGGGTGACGGGGAGCTGTTTTTT.

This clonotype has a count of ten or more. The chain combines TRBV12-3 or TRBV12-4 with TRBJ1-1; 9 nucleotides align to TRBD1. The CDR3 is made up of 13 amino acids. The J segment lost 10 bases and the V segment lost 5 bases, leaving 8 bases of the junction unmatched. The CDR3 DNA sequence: TGTGCCAGCAGTCCGGGACAGGGCCGGGCAGCTTTCTTT. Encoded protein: CASSPGQGRAAFF.

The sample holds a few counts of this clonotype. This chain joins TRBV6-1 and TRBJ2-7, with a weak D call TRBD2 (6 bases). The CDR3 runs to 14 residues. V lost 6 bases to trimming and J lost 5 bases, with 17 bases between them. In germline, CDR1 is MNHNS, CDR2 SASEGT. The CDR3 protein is CASRTDGGADEQYF. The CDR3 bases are TGTGCCAGCAGAACCGACGGGGGTGCCGACGAGCAGTACTTC.

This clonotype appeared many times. This CDR3 reads CSVGVGGNYGYTF. The CDR3 DNA is TGCAGCGTTGGTGTAGGGGGAAACTATGGCTACACCTTC. The chain links TRBV29-1 to TRBJ1-2, with D possibly being TRBD1 (6 bases). Trimming removed 4 bases at V and 2 bases at J, with 11 bases between. The V gene's germline CDR1 is SQVTM and CDR2 ANQGSEA. The length of the CDR3 is 13 residues.

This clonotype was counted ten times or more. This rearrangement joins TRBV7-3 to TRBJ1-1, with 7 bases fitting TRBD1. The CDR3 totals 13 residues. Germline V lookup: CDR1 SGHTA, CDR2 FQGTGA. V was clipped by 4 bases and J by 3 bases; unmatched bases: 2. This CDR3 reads CASSYDRDTEAFF. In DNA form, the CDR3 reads TGTGCCAGCAGCTATGACAGGGACACTGAAGCTTTCTTT.